These T cell receptor beta chains were read from a single sample in a study of blood T cell repertoires in COVID-19. TCRdb keeps only in-frame clones here, not all; method: immunoSEQ multiplex PCR. In the table there are over 200,000 clones, roughly 86% of which are singletons. The sequenced material came from peripheral blood. The receptors originated from a woman aged 45-60 years with acute or convalescent COVID-19. CDR3s include the opening cysteine and the closing phenylalanine or tryptophan. Fields, in order: V gene, J gene, CDR3 protein.

TRBV25-1	TRBJ2-1	CASSGTTYSYNEQFF
TRBV28	TRBJ1-1	CASSLRTGGTEAFF
TRBV9	TRBJ2-1	CASSVVGGSSYNEQFF
TRBV9	TRBJ1-3	CASSVAPSSGNTIYF
TRBV6-4	TRBJ1-2	CASRPREDGYTF
TRBV4-2	TRBJ1-2	CASSSNPGTTNYGYTF
TRBV28	TRBJ1-6	CASSLPDRGNSPLHF
TRBV5-1	TRBJ2-1	CASSLNPGQGIVGNEQFF
TRBV5-1	TRBJ1-4	CASSYQGQGGEKLFF
TRBV7-9	TRBJ1-5	CASSQGLSNQPQHF
TRBV18	TRBJ2-1	CASSGPGTRVRGNEQFF
TRBV18	TRBJ2-7	CASSPTVSYEQYF
TRBV3-1/TRBV3-2	TRBJ1-2	CASSATDRANYGYTF
TRBV4-1	TRBJ1-5	CASSQTGGPQPQHF
TRBV2	TRBJ2-7	CATGLESYEQYF
TRBV6-5	TRBJ1-1	CASTRDRVSEAFF
TRBV14	TRBJ1-2	CASSQYRTNYGYTF
TRBV3-1/TRBV3-2	TRBJ1-1	CASSLTGYDTEAFF
TRBV7-2	TRBJ2-1	CASSLTLRSQFFGSEQFF
TRBV7-9	TRBJ1-1	CASSERTLGTEAFF
TRBV10-3	TRBJ1-5	CAISGQANQPQHF
TRBV5-6	TRBJ1-2	CASTPLQTSNYGYTF
TRBV25-1	TRBJ1-4	CASSASGQGNEKLFF
TRBV13	TRBJ1-4	CASSTRQGFNEKLFF
TRBV4-2	TRBJ1-4	CASSQLGQGFATNEKLFF
TRBV5-1	TRBJ2-2	CASSLFSGRNTGELFF
TRBV28	TRBJ2-3	CASSLSRVDTQYF
TRBV20-1	TRBJ1-1	CSATRPLEAFF
TRBV27	TRBJ1-2	CASSFPQGSHYGYTF